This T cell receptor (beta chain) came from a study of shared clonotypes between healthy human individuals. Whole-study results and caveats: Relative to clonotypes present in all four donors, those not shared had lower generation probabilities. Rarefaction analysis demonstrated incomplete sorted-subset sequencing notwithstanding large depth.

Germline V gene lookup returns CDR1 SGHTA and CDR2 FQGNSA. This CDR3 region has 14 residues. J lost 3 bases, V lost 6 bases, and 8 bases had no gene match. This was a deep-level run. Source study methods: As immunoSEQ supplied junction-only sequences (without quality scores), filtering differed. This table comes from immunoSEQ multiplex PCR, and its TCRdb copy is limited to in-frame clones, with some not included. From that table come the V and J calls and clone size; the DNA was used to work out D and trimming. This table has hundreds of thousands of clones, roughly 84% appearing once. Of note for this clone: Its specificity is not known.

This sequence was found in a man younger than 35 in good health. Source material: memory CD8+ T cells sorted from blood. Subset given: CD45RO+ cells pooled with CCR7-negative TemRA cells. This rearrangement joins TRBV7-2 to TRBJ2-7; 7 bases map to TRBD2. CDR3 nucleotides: TGTGCCAGCAGTTACGGACTAGTTTTCTACGAGCAGTACTTC. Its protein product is CASSYGLVFYEQYF.